These T cell receptor beta chains were read from a single sample in a study of Graves' ophthalmopathy and Graves' hyperthyroidism. TCRdb fed the multiplex PCR reads into MiXCR, producing one record per CDR3 protein. The data contain about 1.1 million distinct CDR3 sequences, about two fifths of them singletons. The sequenced material came from peripheral blood or thyroid tissue (not recorded which). The receptors stem from an adult man with Graves' hyperthyroidism. CDR3s include the opening cysteine and the closing phenylalanine or tryptophan. The order of the fields is V gene, J gene, clone size, D gene, CDR3 length, CDR3 DNA, CDR3 protein. A D gene is named only where the DNA matches it firmly. Clone size is not always given. Where it is, it says once, few, many or a class for expanded clones.

v_gene: TRBV7-6; j_gene: TRBJ2-5; abundance: NA; d_gene: NA; len: 16; CDR3nt: TGTGCCAGCAGCTTATATAGGGGCACCGATCAAGAGACCCAGTACTTC; CDR3aa: CASSLYRGTDQETQYF
v_gene: TRBV7-9; j_gene: TRBJ2-2; abundance: many; d_gene: NA; len: 15; CDR3nt: TGTGCCAGCAGCTCGGAAGGACGGGGCACCGGGGAGCTGTTTTTT; CDR3aa: CASSSEGRGTGELFF
v_gene: TRBV5-4; j_gene: TRBJ2-5; abundance: NA; d_gene: NA; len: 14; CDR3nt: TGTGCCAGCAGCTCTCGGTCCACCCAAGAGACCCAGTACTTC; CDR3aa: CASSSRSTQETQYF
v_gene: TRBV2; j_gene: TRBJ1-5; abundance: many; d_gene: NA; len: 14; CDR3nt: TGTGCCAGCAGTGACAGGACGGACAATCAGCCCCAGCATTTT; CDR3aa: CASSDRTDNQPQHF
v_gene: TRBV7-9; j_gene: TRBJ1-4; abundance: NA; d_gene: NA; len: 13; CDR3nt: TGTGCCAGCAGCCGTTCAGGGAATGAAAAACTGTTTTTT; CDR3aa: CASSRSGNEKLFF
v_gene: TRBV6-5; j_gene: TRBJ1-6; abundance: NA; d_gene: TRBD1; len: 21; CDR3nt: TGTGCCAGATCACGACTGCATGCCCGGGACAGGTTGAGCTCCTATAATTCACCCCTCCACTTT; CDR3aa: CARSRLHARDRLSSYNSPLHF
v_gene: TRBV4-3; j_gene: TRBJ1-5; abundance: many; d_gene: NA; len: 13; CDR3nt: TGCGCCAGCAGCCTACAGGTCCATCAGCCCCAGCATTTT; CDR3aa: CASSLQVHQPQHF
v_gene: TRBV12-3/TRBV12-4; j_gene: TRBJ2-7; abundance: NA; d_gene: TRBD2; len: 14; CDR3nt: TGTGCCAGCAGTTTTGGCGGGAGGATCGACGAGCAGTACTTC; CDR3aa: CASSFGGRIDEQYF
v_gene: TRBV5-1; j_gene: TRBJ2-2; abundance: few; d_gene: NA; len: 16; CDR3nt: TGCGCCAGCAGCCCGAGAGGGCCTCGTGGCACCGGGGAGCTGTTTTTT; CDR3aa: CASSPRGPRGTGELFF
v_gene: TRBV30; j_gene: TRBJ1-5; abundance: few; d_gene: NA; len: 13; CDR3nt: TGTGCCTGGAGTGGGGGGGATGATCAGCCCCAGCATTTT; CDR3aa: CAWSGGDDQPQHF
v_gene: TRBV27; j_gene: TRBJ2-5; abundance: NA; d_gene: TRBD2; len: 15; CDR3nt: TGTGCCAGCTTACGAGCGGGGGGGATCCAAGAGACCCAGTACTTC; CDR3aa: CASLRAGGIQETQYF
v_gene: TRBV20-1; j_gene: TRBJ2-7; abundance: many; d_gene: TRBD2; len: 16; CDR3nt: TGCAGTGCTAAGGAGGGACTAGCGGGAAGTCCCTACGAGCAGTACTTC; CDR3aa: CSAKEGLAGSPYEQYF
v_gene: TRBV10-3; j_gene: TRBJ2-7; abundance: NA; d_gene: TRBD1; len: 13; CDR3nt: TGTGCCATCGAGGACAGGGTGGTCAATGAGCAGTACTTC; CDR3aa: CAIEDRVVNEQYF
v_gene: TRBV4-3; j_gene: TRBJ2-6; abundance: few; d_gene: NA; len: 18; CDR3nt: TGCGCCAGCAGCCAAGTGATCTTAGCGCTCTCTGGGGCCAACGTCCTGACTTTC; CDR3aa: CASSQVILALSGANVLTF
v_gene: TRBV5-1; j_gene: TRBJ2-7; abundance: many; d_gene: NA; len: 13; CDR3nt: TGCGCCAGCAGCACGACCAGCTCCTACGAGCAGTACTTC; CDR3aa: CASSTTSSYEQYF
v_gene: TRBV7-8; j_gene: TRBJ2-6; abundance: many; d_gene: NA; len: 13; CDR3nt: TGTGCCAGCAGCCCCGGCGTCGCCAACGTCCTGACTTTC; CDR3aa: CASSPGVANVLTF
v_gene: TRBV20-1; j_gene: TRBJ2-5; abundance: many; d_gene: TRBD1; len: 14; CDR3nt: TGCAGTGCGCCCGGGACAGGGGGCGCGGAGACCCAGTACTTC; CDR3aa: CSAPGTGGAETQYF
v_gene: TRBV6-5; j_gene: TRBJ1-2; abundance: NA; d_gene: TRBD1; len: 15; CDR3nt: TGTGCCAGCAGCCGACTCGGGACAGGGGGCAATGGCTACACCTTC; CDR3aa: CASSRLGTGGNGYTF
v_gene: TRBV19; j_gene: TRBJ2-7; abundance: many; d_gene: NA; len: 13; CDR3nt: TGTGCCAGTAGCACTGACACCAACTACGAGCAGTACTTC; CDR3aa: CASSTDTNYEQYF
v_gene: TRBV5-1; j_gene: TRBJ2-6; abundance: many; d_gene: TRBD1; len: 18; CDR3nt: TGCGCCAGCAGCCCACTCGGGACAGGAACCTCTGGGGCCAACGTCCTGACTTTC; CDR3aa: CASSPLGTGTSGANVLTF
v_gene: TRBV24-1; j_gene: TRBJ1-1; abundance: NA; d_gene: NA; len: 17; CDR3nt: TGTGCCACCAGCTCACAAAGAGGTGGGGGCTCGAACACTGAAGCTTTCTTT; CDR3aa: CATSSQRGGGSNTEAFF
v_gene: TRBV20-1; j_gene: TRBJ1-5; abundance: NA; d_gene: NA; len: 15; CDR3nt: TGCAGTGCTAGGCCCACAGGACAGCTCAATCAGCCCCAGCATTTT; CDR3aa: CSARPTGQLNQPQHF
v_gene: TRBV7-9; j_gene: TRBJ1-1; abundance: many; d_gene: NA; len: 11; CDR3nt: TGTGCCAGCAGTTTCGGGGGTGAAGCTTTCTTT; CDR3aa: CASSFGGEAFF
v_gene: TRBV2; j_gene: TRBJ2-7; abundance: NA; d_gene: TRBD2; len: 15; CDR3nt: TGTGCCAGCAGTCGGACTAGCGGGCTTTCCTACGAGCAGTACTTC; CDR3aa: CASSRTSGLSYEQYF
v_gene: TRBV19; j_gene: TRBJ1-1; abundance: many; d_gene: NA; len: 11; CDR3nt: TGTGCAGTGGCAGAGAACACTGAAGCTTTCTTT; CDR3aa: CAVAENTEAFF
v_gene: TRBV25-1; j_gene: TRBJ2-1; abundance: NA; d_gene: TRBD1; len: 15; CDR3nt: TGTGCCAGCAGTGAAAGGGGACAGGCTTACAATGAGCAGTTCTTC; CDR3aa: CASSERGQAYNEQFF
v_gene: TRBV6-5; j_gene: TRBJ1-5; abundance: many; d_gene: NA; len: 11; CDR3nt: TGTGCCAGCGGAGGGCGTCAGCCCCAGCATTTT; CDR3aa: CASGGRQPQHF
v_gene: TRBV20-1; j_gene: TRBJ2-7; abundance: few; d_gene: NA; len: 15; CDR3nt: TGCAGTGCTAGAGATCTGAGGGGAAATTCCTACGAGCAGTACTTC; CDR3aa: CSARDLRGNSYEQYF
v_gene: TRBV19; j_gene: TRBJ2-5; abundance: many; d_gene: NA; len: 15; CDR3nt: TGTGCCAGTAGTGGCGGCAGGCGATTCCAAGAGACCCAGTACTTC; CDR3aa: CASSGGRRFQETQYF
v_gene: TRBV5-5; j_gene: TRBJ2-2; abundance: NA; d_gene: TRBD1; len: 16; CDR3nt: TGTGCCAGCTCACCACAGACGGACAGGGCCACCGGGGAGCTGTTTTTT; CDR3aa: CASSPQTDRATGELFF
v_gene: TRBV4-3; j_gene: TRBJ1-1; abundance: many; d_gene: NA; len: 14; CDR3nt: TGCGCCAGCAGCCAAGATCTTGCACTGGGCGAAGCTTTCTTT; CDR3aa: CASSQDLALGEAFF
v_gene: TRBV20-1; j_gene: TRBJ1-5; abundance: many; d_gene: TRBD1; len: 15; CDR3nt: TGCAGTGCTAGACAGGGGGCGCGAAGCAATCAGCCCCAGCATTTT; CDR3aa: CSARQGARSNQPQHF
v_gene: TRBV25-1; j_gene: TRBJ2-7; abundance: NA; d_gene: NA; len: 14; CDR3nt: TGTGCCAGCAGTTCCCCCACAGGGAAGTACGAGCAGTACTTC; CDR3aa: CASSSPTGKYEQYF
v_gene: TRBV15; j_gene: TRBJ1-6; abundance: few; d_gene: NA; len: 14; CDR3nt: TGTGCCACCAGCAAGGACATCTCGAATTCACCCCTCCACTTT; CDR3aa: CATSKDISNSPLHF
v_gene: TRBV6-5; j_gene: TRBJ1-2; abundance: few; d_gene: TRBD1; len: 16; CDR3nt: TGTGCCAGCAGTTACACCACCCAGGGGGCCGGCTATGGCTACACCTTC; CDR3aa: CASSYTTQGAGYGYTF
v_gene: TRBV9; j_gene: TRBJ2-2; abundance: NA; d_gene: NA; len: 13; CDR3nt: TGTGCCAGCAGCGCCCCGGTCACCGGGGAGCTGTTTTTT; CDR3aa: CASSAPVTGELFF
v_gene: TRBV10-2; j_gene: TRBJ1-2; abundance: few; d_gene: NA; len: 13; CDR3nt: TGCGCCAGCAGTGAGCCGGACAGAAATGGCTACACCTTC; CDR3aa: CASSEPDRNGYTF
v_gene: TRBV30; j_gene: TRBJ1-2; abundance: many; d_gene: TRBD1; len: 13; CDR3nt: TGTGCCTGGAAACATGCAGGGGGCCTTGGCTACACCTTC; CDR3aa: CAWKHAGGLGYTF
v_gene: TRBV20-1; j_gene: TRBJ2-2; abundance: few; d_gene: NA; len: 15; CDR3nt: TGCAGTGCTAAAGAAGGTTATAGTAACACCGGGGAGCTGTTTTTT; CDR3aa: CSAKEGYSNTGELFF
v_gene: TRBV15; j_gene: TRBJ1-4; abundance: NA; d_gene: NA; len: 18; CDR3nt: TGTGCCACCAGCAAGTATTCTACAGGCCATCAGGTTAATGAAAAACTGTTTTTT; CDR3aa: CATSKYSTGHQVNEKLFF
v_gene: TRBV7-2; j_gene: TRBJ2-5; abundance: many; d_gene: TRBD2; len: 18; CDR3nt: TGTGCCAGCAGCCAGAGGACTAGCGGGAGGAAGGACCAAGAGACCCAGTACTTC; CDR3aa: CASSQRTSGRKDQETQYF
v_gene: TRBV6-5; j_gene: TRBJ1-6; abundance: NA; d_gene: TRBD1; len: 17; CDR3nt: TGTGCCAGCAGTTTATGGACAGGGAAATTTAAAGGTTCACCCCTCCACTTT; CDR3aa: CASSLWTGKFKGSPLHF
v_gene: TRBV7-2; j_gene: TRBJ1-5; abundance: many; d_gene: NA; len: 16; CDR3nt: TGTGCCAGCAGCCTGACGGGTAGGAACGGCAATCAGCCCCAGCATTTT; CDR3aa: CASSLTGRNGNQPQHF
v_gene: TRBV11-2; j_gene: TRBJ2-2; abundance: few; d_gene: NA; len: 15; CDR3nt: TGTGCCAGCAGCTTAGCCCGGGGGCAGGCCGGGGAGCTGTTTTTT; CDR3aa: CASSLARGQAGELFF
v_gene: TRBV5-6; j_gene: TRBJ1-4; abundance: few; d_gene: NA; len: 16; CDR3nt: TGTGCCAGCAGCTTGGCAGGGCGGACAGCCCGGGGAAAACTGTTTTTT; CDR3aa: CASSLAGRTARGKLFF
v_gene: TRBV7-9; j_gene: TRBJ2-5; abundance: NA; d_gene: TRBD1; len: 16; CDR3nt: TGTGCCAGCAGCTCCCGGGGCCGGACAGGGGCAGAGACCCAGTACTTC; CDR3aa: CASSSRGRTGAETQYF
v_gene: TRBV12-3/TRBV12-4; j_gene: TRBJ2-2; abundance: few; d_gene: NA; len: 14; CDR3nt: TGTGCCAGCAGTTTAAGTCATTTAGGGGGGGAGCTGTTTTTT; CDR3aa: CASSLSHLGGELFF
v_gene: TRBV29-1; j_gene: TRBJ1-5; abundance: many; d_gene: NA; len: 13; CDR3nt: TGCAGCGTCTCCTTCAGTAGCGAACAGCCCCAGCATTTT; CDR3aa: CSVSFSSEQPQHF
v_gene: TRBV19; j_gene: TRBJ1-6; abundance: few; d_gene: NA; len: 13; CDR3nt: TGTGCCAGTAGGTACAGGGATAGCTCACCCCTCCACTTT; CDR3aa: CASRYRDSSPLHF
v_gene: TRBV29-1; j_gene: TRBJ1-1; abundance: many; d_gene: TRBD1; len: 13; CDR3nt: TGCAGCGCCGGACAGGGGTTGAGCACTGAAGCTTTCTTT; CDR3aa: CSAGQGLSTEAFF
v_gene: TRBV7-2; j_gene: TRBJ1-1; abundance: many; d_gene: TRBD1; len: 14; CDR3nt: TGTGCCAGCAGCGTATCAGGGGGGGCGACTGAAGCTTTCTTT; CDR3aa: CASSVSGGATEAFF
v_gene: TRBV28; j_gene: TRBJ2-7; abundance: few; d_gene: TRBD1; len: 12; CDR3nt: TGTGCCAGCACCAGGGGGCTTTACGAGCAGTACTTC; CDR3aa: CASTRGLYEQYF
v_gene: TRBV12-3/TRBV12-4; j_gene: TRBJ2-5; abundance: once; d_gene: TRBD1; len: 14; CDR3nt: TGTGCCAGCAGTTTGGGCAGGGGGCTGGGGGCCCAGTACTTC; CDR3aa: CASSLGRGLGAQYF
v_gene: TRBV19; j_gene: TRBJ1-5; abundance: many; d_gene: NA; len: 14; CDR3nt: TGTGCCAGTAGCAGAGAAGGGGTTGGTCAGCCCCAGCATTTT; CDR3aa: CASSREGVGQPQHF
v_gene: TRBV6-5; j_gene: TRBJ2-5; abundance: many; d_gene: TRBD1; len: 15; CDR3nt: TGTGCCACCGGCCAGACAGGGGCTCCCCAAGAGACCCAGTACTTC; CDR3aa: CATGQTGAPQETQYF
v_gene: TRBV15; j_gene: TRBJ2-7; abundance: many; d_gene: TRBD2; len: 16; CDR3nt: TGTGCCACCAGCATTTCCTTCGCTAGCGGGGCTCCCGAGCAGTACTTC; CDR3aa: CATSISFASGAPEQYF
v_gene: TRBV28; j_gene: TRBJ2-7; abundance: NA; d_gene: NA; len: 15; CDR3nt: TGTGCCAGCAGTGTGAACAGGGGACTTCCGACCGAGCAGTACTTC; CDR3aa: CASSVNRGLPTEQYF
v_gene: TRBV7-2; j_gene: TRBJ2-5; abundance: NA; d_gene: NA; len: 17; CDR3nt: TGTGCCAGCAGCCAAGATGGAGGGGGCCCGTACCAAGAGACCCAGTACTTC; CDR3aa: CASSQDGGGPYQETQYF